The clone carrying this TCR beta chain was recorded once. Sequenced by immunoSEQ multiplex PCR; TCRdb stores in-frame clones only, minus some. The sample holds millions of clones, around 94% seen once. The data were taken from a study of shared clonotypes between healthy human individuals. The V gene's germline CDR1 is MNHEY and CDR2 SMNVEV (reference sequence). The CDR3 sequence is 15 residues long. Trimming cost V 3 bases and J 3 bases, with 11 bases left between them. The sequenced sample was naive CD4+ T cells sorted from blood. Subset here: CD45RA+ positively selected. The receptor comes from a young man in good health. The chain has TRBV27 and TRBJ2-2; the D gene is possibly TRBD2 (5 bases). The CDR3: CASSFGGLYTGELFF. Written as DNA, the CDR3 is TGTGCCAGCAGTTTTGGCGGGCTCTACACCGGGGAGCTGTTTTTT.